Below, 32 T cell receptor beta chains from the same sample are listed, as sequenced in a study of control samples from healthy donors and cancer patients. Here immunoSEQ multiplex PCR was the method, and the copy in TCRdb shows in-frame clones only, minus some. In the table there are around 100,000 clones, 80% to 90% of which are singletons. The sample comprised blood. The source of these receptors is a man aged 30 to 45 in good health.

The chain joins TRBV5-4 to TRBJ1-1, with D perhaps matching TRBD1 (6 bases). The CDR3 runs 15 residues. CDR1 is SGHNT and CDR2 is YYREEE in the germline V gene (reference sequence). The V and J ends lost 2 bases and 6 bases respectively, with 17 bases between them. The CDR3 spells CASSLRRGAPAEAFF. The CDR3 bases are TGTGCCAGCAGCTTACGCCGGGGGGCCCCCGCTGAAGCTTTCTTT.

The chain couples TRBV19 to TRBJ1-1; no firm D call. CDR1 is LNHDA and CDR2 is SQIVND in the germline V gene (reference sequence). This CDR3 has 14 amino acids. V shed 1 base and J shed 7 bases, with 13 bases lying between them. CDR3 in amino acids: CASSIGGQRDEAFF. The CDR3 DNA reads as TGTGCCAGTAGTATAGGGGGTCAGCGTGATGAAGCTTTCTTT.

As DNA, the CDR3 is TGTGCCAGCACTCCTGACCGACGAAACACCGGGGAGCTGTTTTTT. Protein: CASTPDRRNTGELFF. The chain has TRBV7-9 and TRBJ2-2; D uncertain. In germline, CDR1 is SEHNR, CDR2 FQNEAQ (reference sequence). V lost 7 bases to trimming and J lost 2 bases, with 14 bases between them. The CDR3 extends over 15 amino acids.

The CDR3 DNA reads TGCGCCAGCAGCCAAGATGGGGGGGCCGGGGAGCTGTTTTTT. It is translated as CASSQDGGAGELFF. The gene calls are TRBV4-3 and TRBJ2-2; 7 positions agree with TRBD2. The V and J ends lost 0 bases and 6 bases, in that order; junction bases with no gene match: 1. CDR1 and CDR2 from the germline V gene are LGHNA and YSLEER. The CDR3 length is 14 residues.

V and J are TRBV27 and TRBJ2-1; maybe TRBD2 (5 bases). V was clipped by 4 bases and J by 0 bases, with 10 bases between them. The CDR3 spans 15 residues. Germline V CDR1 and CDR2: MNHEY, SMNVEV (reference sequence). CDR3 nucleotide sequence: TGTGCCAGCAGTTACGGAGGAAGCTCCTACAATGAGCAGTTCTTC. Protein sequence: CASSYGGSSYNEQFF.

This clone was detected only once. The chain recombines TRBV6-6 with TRBJ1-1; TRBD1 matches 7 bases. Germline loops: CDR1 MNHNY, CDR2 SVGAGI (reference sequence). The CDR3 loop spans 14 amino acids. With 10 bases clipped from V and 1 base from J, the junction kept 9 bases outside the gene matches. CDR3 DNA sequence: TGTGCCACCACAGGGGTCCATGGGAACACTGAAGCTTTCTTT. Translation gives CATTGVHGNTEAFF.

This chain connects TRBV3-1 (or the pseudogene TRBV3-2) to TRBJ2-7; D is perhaps TRBD2 (6 bases). The CDR3 contains 14 residues. Looked up from germline, CDR1 is LGHDT and CDR2 is YNNKEL (reference sequence). The germline V and J ends were trimmed by 2 bases and 2 bases, with 10 bases remaining between them. The CDR3 protein is CASSQPGVAYEQYF. The CDR3 DNA sequence: TGTGCCAGCAGCCAACCGGGAGTCGCCTACGAGCAGTACTTC.

The gene calls are TRBV24-1 and TRBJ2-2; D is unresolved. Germline values: CDR1 KGHDR, CDR2 SFDVKD. This CDR3 region has 13 residues. The ends were cut back, 6 bases at V and 0 bases at J, with 4 bases in the middle. CDR3 DNA: TGTGCCACCAGTTCTCCGAACACCGGGGAGCTGTTTTTT. Translating it yields CATSSPNTGELFF.

The count of this clone is one. One end of the junction is discordant with germline, which a read error may explain. This chain joins TRBV13 and TRBJ1-2; D gene uncertain. The CDR3 is made up of 11 amino acids. In germline, CDR1 is PRHDT, CDR2 FYEKMQ (reference sequence). As DNA, the CDR3 is TGTGCCAGCAGCTCTCCGGAGACGGCCAGTTTC. Translated: CASSSPETASF.

V usage is TRBV2 and J usage is TRBJ2-3, with D perhaps matching TRBD1 or TRBD2 (6 bases each). The germline CDR1 and CDR2 sequences are SNHLY and FYNNEI. The germline V and J ends were trimmed by 5 bases and 4 bases, with 25 bases remaining between them. This CDR3 is built from 18 residues. CDR3 DNA sequence: TGTGCCAGCAGTTATAGGGGGGAGGATTTACTTGTACCAGATACGCAGTATTTT. Protein sequence: CASSYRGEDLLVPDTQYF.

V gene TRBV4-3 combines with J gene TRBJ1-3, with a possible D match to TRBD1 (6 bases). The CDR3 totals 17 residues. Germline CDR1 is LGHNA and CDR2 is YSLEER. V dropped 2 bases and J dropped 2 bases, with 16 bases sitting between them. CDR3 in DNA: TGCGCCAGCAGCCAAAGCGCCGGGACAAAGCCTGGAAACACCATATATTTT. Its protein is CASSQSAGTKPGNTIYF.

This clone showed up just once. The rearrangement uses TRBV24-1 and TRBJ1-1; 8 bases agree with TRBD1. Germline assignment: CDR1 KGHDR and CDR2 SFDVKD. J gave up 7 bases and V 1 base, and 10 bases lay outside the gene matches. The CDR3 contains 16 residues. The CDR3: CATSDFAPRTGIEAFF. CDR3 nucleotides: TGTGCCACCAGTGATTTCGCCCCCCGGACAGGGATTGAAGCTTTCTTT.

V is TRBV7-9 and J is TRBJ2-1, with TRBD2 identical over 15 bases. J lost 10 bases, V lost 5 bases, and 9 bases had no gene match. Per the germline V gene, CDR1 is SEHNR and CDR2 is FQNEAQ (reference sequence). The CDR3 sequence is 16 residues long. The CDR3: CASSPQSGLAGGEQFF. CDR3 DNA: TGTGCCAGCAGCCCTCAGTCGGGACTAGCGGGAGGCGAGCAGTTCTTC.

V and J are TRBV5-1 and TRBJ1-2; 8 bases align to TRBD1. The germline V gene has CDR1 SGHRS and CDR2 YFSETQ. The CDR3 is 14 amino acids. V lost 4 bases to trimming and J lost 3 bases; unmatched junction nucleotides: 5. The CDR3 sequence: CASSPGQGDYGYTF. The CDR3, as DNA: TGCGCCAGCAGCCCCGGACAGGGTGACTATGGCTACACCTTC.

The genes are TRBV28 and TRBJ1-3; perhaps TRBD1 as D (5 bases). V was cut by 6 bases and J by 0 bases, with 18 bases left in between. The CDR3 contains 17 residues. Germline V gene sequence: CDR1 MDHEN, CDR2 SYDVKM. In DNA, the CDR3 is TGTGCCAGCAGCACCTGGGACGGACGCCCCTCTGGAAACACCATATATTTT. Protein: CASSTWDGRPSGNTIYF.

The J gene is TRBJ1-5, the V gene TRBV28; 7 bases match TRBD1. V trimming: 3 bases; J trimming: 5 bases; junction bases outside the gene matches: 7. CDR1 MDHEN and CDR2 SYDVKM come from the germline V gene. CDR3 length equals 15 residues. The CDR3 reads CASSLAQGDYQPQHF. In DNA form, the CDR3 reads TGTGCCAGCAGTTTGGCGCAGGGGGATTATCAGCCCCAGCATTTT.

V usage is TRBV29-1 and J usage is TRBJ2-5; D call uncertain. The CDR3 spans 15 residues. Germline CDR1 and CDR2: SQVTM and ANQGSEA. Trimming took off 0 bases at V and 1 base at J, with 12 bases between the two ends. The CDR3 sequence: CSVEDRGRLQETQYF. CDR3 nucleotide sequence: TGCAGCGTTGAAGATCGCGGCAGACTCCAAGAGACCCAGTACTTC.

The rearrangement joins TRBV5-1 to TRBJ2-7; D uncertain. The CDR3 is 14 amino acids. The ends were cut back, 0 bases at V and 2 bases at J, with 9 bases in the middle. CDR1 is SGHRS, CDR2 YFSETQ, per germline. The CDR3 loop is CASSLVRQTYEQYF. The CDR3 coding sequence is TGCGCCAGCAGCTTGGTGCGGCAGACCTACGAGCAGTACTTC.

This clone was seen only once. The V and J genes are TRBV19 and TRBJ1-1; D is unresolved. V was clipped by 2 bases and J by 4 bases, with 14 bases between them. This CDR3 comprises 15 residues. Germline CDR1 is LNHDA and CDR2 is SQIVND (reference sequence). In DNA, the CDR3 is TGTGCCAGTAGTATAATGGATCATGGGCGCACTGAAGCTTTCTTT. It codes for CASSIMDHGRTEAFF.

The rearrangement joins TRBV25-1 to TRBJ2-3; 10 bases agree with TRBD2. V lost 5 bases, J lost 2 bases, and 4 bases stayed unmatched. The CDR3 is 15 amino acids. Germline V CDR1 and CDR2: MGHDK, SYGVNS. CDR3 protein: CASSKSGRVTDTQYF. The DNA for the CDR3 is TGTGCCAGCAGTAAGAGCGGGAGGGTCACAGATACGCAGTATTTT. The whole variable domain, filled in from reference TRBV25-1 and TRBJ2-3, reads EADIYQTPRYLVIGTGKKITLECSQTMGHDKMYWYQQDPGMELHLIHYSYGVNSTEKGDLSSESTVSRIRTEHFPLTLESARPSHTSQYLCASSKSGRVTDTQYFGPGTRLTVL.

Notes on this clone: This CDR3 is also generated by other DNA sequences in the sample. The V gene is TRBV3-1 (or the pseudogene TRBV3-2), the J gene TRBJ2-1, with D perhaps matching TRBD1 or TRBD2 (5 bases each). Germline V CDR1 and CDR2: LGHDT, YNNKEL (reference sequence). The CDR3 is 16 residues long. Trimming took off 1 base at V and 2 bases at J, with 12 bases between the two ends. The CDR3 loop reads CASSQVGGATYNEQFF. The CDR3 nucleotides are TGTGCCAGCAGCCAAGTTGGGGGTGCGACCTACAATGAGCAGTTCTTC.

This chain joins TRBV6-5 and TRBJ2-7, with D possibly being TRBD2 (5 bases). The CDR3 has 12 residues. From germline, CDR1 is MNHEY and CDR2 SVGAGI. V gave up 7 bases and J gave up 7 bases, with 14 bases separating them. CDR3 DNA sequence: TGTGCCAGCACAACGAGGGAACTTGAGCAGTACTTC. This sequence encodes CASTTRELEQYF.

V usage is TRBV7-9 and J usage is TRBJ1-3, with a weak D call TRBD1 (5 bases). CDR1 is SEHNR, CDR2 FQNEAQ, per germline (reference sequence). This CDR3 is built from 14 residues. The ends were cut back, 8 bases at V and 0 bases at J, with 11 bases in the middle. The CDR3 loop is CASETGGSGNTIYF. DNA for the CDR3: TGTGCCAGCGAGACTGGGGGCTCTGGAAACACCATATATTTT.

The chain employs TRBV9 and TRBJ2-3; 8 bases line up with TRBD2. The CDR3 length is 16 residues. CDR1 is SGDLS, CDR2 YYNGEE, per germline. The V segment lost 0 bases and the J segment 0 bases; nucleotides outside the gene matches: 3. Here the CDR3 reads CASSVGPGGSTDTQYF. CDR3 sequence (DNA): TGTGCCAGCAGCGTAGGACCGGGAGGGAGCACAGATACGCAGTATTTT.

The chain uses TRBV16 and TRBJ2-3; 9 bases agree with TRBD2. Germline CDR1 is KGHSY and CDR2 is FQNENV. J was trimmed by 4 bases and V by 4 bases; bases with no gene match: 3. This CDR3 has 14 residues. The chain's CDR3 is CASSLGLASDTQYF. The CDR3, as DNA: TGTGCCAGCAGCCTGGGACTAGCATCAGATACGCAGTATTTT.

The V call is TRBV7-9, the J call TRBJ1-2; D remains ambiguous. Germline lookup yields CDR1 SEHNR and CDR2 FQNEAQ (reference sequence). Trimming took off 5 bases at V and 4 bases at J, with 17 bases between the two ends. The CDR3 length is 15 residues. CDR3 loop: CASSLLLTTAYGYTF. As DNA, the CDR3 is TGTGCCAGCAGCCTATTACTAACCACAGCCTATGGCTACACCTTC.

The chain joins TRBV5-1 to TRBJ2-5; D remains ambiguous. This CDR3 has 15 residues. V lost 6 bases, J lost 5 bases, and 20 bases lay in between. CDR1 and CDR2 from the germline V gene are SGHRS and YFSETQ. In DNA, the CDR3 is TGCGCCAGCACCCCCGCGGACCATGCGTTGGAGACCCAGTACTTC. Its protein product is CASTPADHALETQYF. Filled out from reference TRBV5-1 and TRBJ2-5, the complete variable domain reads KAGVTQTPRYLIKTRGQQVTLSCSPISGHRSVSWYQQTPGQGLQFLFEYFSETQRNKGNFPGRFSGRQFSNSRSEMNVSTLELGDSALYLCASTPADHALETQYFGPGTRLLVL.

This clone was seen a single time. The CDR3 bases are TGTGCCAGCAGTCTCACCAGACAAATATCACCCCTCCACTTT. As protein: CASSLTRQISPLHF. V is TRBV28 and J is TRBJ1-6; D is ambiguous. CDR3 length: 14 amino acids. Germline-derived CDR1 and CDR2 are MDHEN and SYDVKM. V lost 5 bases to trimming and J lost 10 bases, with 15 bases between them.

The chain employs TRBV5-1 and TRBJ1-2; D remains ambiguous. Trimming took off 4 bases at V and 0 bases at J, with 7 bases between the two ends. The CDR3 is made up of 13 amino acids. From germline, CDR1 is SGHRS and CDR2 YFSETQ. CDR3 coding DNA: TGCGCCAGCAGCAACGGGGCTAACTATGGCTACACCTTC. This codes for CASSNGANYGYTF.

The chain joins TRBV6-5 to TRBJ2-1; 9 positions agree with TRBD1. V shed 7 bases and J 4 bases; nucleotides not matched to a gene: 5. This CDR3 is built from 14 residues. From germline, CDR1 is MNHEY and CDR2 SVGAGI. CDR3 loop: CASTLDRGYNEQFF. DNA of the CDR3: TGTGCCAGCACCCTGGACAGGGGATACAATGAGCAGTTCTTC.

This chain uses TRBV27 with TRBJ2-3; 8 bases map to TRBD2. Germline lookup yields CDR1 MNHEY and CDR2 SMNVEV (reference sequence). The CDR3 is 16 residues long. V was pared by 6 bases and J by 3 bases, with 11 bases of the junction left unmatched. This CDR3 reads CASSSNPGLVTDTQYF. The CDR3, as DNA: TGTGCCAGCAGCTCTAATCCGGGACTAGTGACAGATACGCAGTATTTT.

This clone appeared a single time. The chain carries TRBV29-1 and TRBJ2-3, with D unclear. V shed 3 bases and J shed 0 bases, with 10 bases lying between them. The CDR3 is 14 amino acids. CDR1 SQVTM and CDR2 ANQGSEA come from the germline V gene. The CDR3 DNA reads as TGCAGCGTTGAGAGGTGGCAGAGCACAGATACGCAGTATTTT. Residues: CSVERWQSTDTQYF.